A selection of T cell receptor beta chains follows, all from one sample in a study of OX40 agonist ivuxolimab in advanced cancers. Method: immunoSEQ multiplex PCR; TCRdb's copy keeps in-frame clones and lacks some. Seen here are 7,000 to 9,500 clones, about nine tenths observed once, and the top ten hold roughly 12%. Sample: CD4+ or CD8+ T cells sorted from blood, taken in a trial of the OX40 agonist ivuxolimab. These receptors came from an adult with an advanced solid tumor such as melanoma, head and neck, liver or kidney cancer. CDR3s include the opening cysteine and the closing phenylalanine or tryptophan. The D gene is left open where the match is weak. For some rows the clone size is stated as once, few or many, or as a class when expanded; others skip it.

abundance: -; d_gene: TRBD2; j_gene: TRBJ2-5; v_gene: TRBV11-3; CDR3aa: CASSFWTSGGEETQYF; CDR3nt: TGTGCCAGCAGCTTCTGGACTAGCGGGGGGGAAGAGACCCAGTACTTC
abundance: -; d_gene: -; j_gene: TRBJ2-7; v_gene: TRBV4-2; CDR3aa: CASSQVLAASSYEQYF; CDR3nt: TGTGCCAGCAGCCAAGTCCTAGCTGCCTCGTCCTACGAGCAGTACTTC
abundance: -; d_gene: -; j_gene: TRBJ2-1; v_gene: TRBV5-1; CDR3aa: CASRDYNEQFF; CDR3nt: TGCGCCAGCAGGGATTACAATGAGCAGTTCTTC
abundance: -; d_gene: TRBD1; j_gene: TRBJ1-4; v_gene: TRBV16; CDR3aa: CASSRGSTGGTNEKLFF; CDR3nt: TGTGCCAGCTCCCGAGGATCTACAGGGGGGACTAATGAAAAACTGTTTTTT
abundance: -; d_gene: TRBD1; j_gene: TRBJ1-1; v_gene: TRBV11-3; CDR3aa: CASRHRTTGLAFF; CDR3nt: TGTGCCAGCAGACATAGGACGACAGGGCTAGCTTTCTTT
abundance: -; d_gene: TRBD1; j_gene: TRBJ2-7; v_gene: TRBV27; CDR3aa: CASSWGTGSYEQYF; CDR3nt: TGTGCCAGCAGTTGGGGGACAGGCTCCTACGAGCAGTACTTC
abundance: -; d_gene: TRBD2; j_gene: TRBJ2-7; v_gene: TRBV27; CDR3aa: CASSFSSGGYEQYF; CDR3nt: TGTGCCAGCAGTTTTTCTAGCGGGGGATACGAGCAGTACTTC
abundance: -; d_gene: TRBD2; j_gene: TRBJ2-5; v_gene: TRBV2; CDR3aa: CASRFSGGAGKTQYF; CDR3nt: TGTGCCAGCAGGTTCAGCGGGGGGGCCGGGAAGACCCAGTACTTC
abundance: -; d_gene: -; j_gene: TRBJ1-4; v_gene: TRBV4-1; CDR3aa: CASSQGGGANEKLFF; CDR3nt: TGCGCCAGCAGCCAAGGTGGCGGGGCGAATGAAAAACTGTTTTTT
abundance: -; d_gene: -; j_gene: TRBJ2-7; v_gene: TRBV7-9; CDR3aa: CASSQVPGHEQYF; CDR3nt: TGTGCCAGCAGCCAAGTGCCGGGCCACGAGCAGTACTTC
abundance: few; d_gene: TRBD1; j_gene: TRBJ1-3; v_gene: TRBV5-6; CDR3aa: CASSLEGQGANTIYF; CDR3nt: TGTGCCAGCAGCTTGGAAGGACAGGGGGCAAACACCATATATTTT
abundance: -; d_gene: TRBD2; j_gene: TRBJ2-1; v_gene: TRBV6-6; CDR3aa: CASSYSSGLERFF; CDR3nt: TGTGCCAGCAGCTACTCTTCGGGACTAGAACGTTTCTTC
abundance: -; d_gene: -; j_gene: TRBJ2-5; v_gene: TRBV18; CDR3aa: CASSPQETQYF; CDR3nt: TGTGCCAGCTCACCCCAAGAGACCCAGTACTTC
abundance: -; d_gene: -; j_gene: TRBJ2-7; v_gene: TRBV5-1; CDR3aa: CASSGRFDEQYF; CDR3nt: TGCGCCAGCAGCGGCAGATTCGACGAGCAGTACTTC
abundance: -; d_gene: -; j_gene: TRBJ1-1; v_gene: TRBV7-9; CDR3aa: CASSPARVRTEAFF; CDR3nt: TGTGCCAGCAGCCCCGCTAGGGTGCGGACTGAAGCTTTCTTT
abundance: -; d_gene: TRBD2; j_gene: TRBJ2-1; v_gene: TRBV11-3; CDR3aa: CASSLRTSGGRYNEQFF; CDR3nt: TGTGCCAGCAGCTTAAGAACTAGCGGGGGGCGCTACAATGAGCAGTTCTTC
abundance: -; d_gene: -; j_gene: TRBJ1-5; v_gene: TRBV7-9; CDR3aa: CASSLWSGNLPGSNQPQHF; CDR3nt: TGTGCCAGCAGCTTATGGTCAGGGAATCTCCCGGGTAGCAATCAGCCCCAGCATTTT
abundance: -; d_gene: -; j_gene: TRBJ2-1; v_gene: TRBV11-2; CDR3aa: CASSLVARYYNEQFF; CDR3nt: TGTGCCAGCAGCTTAGTTGCCAGGTACTACAATGAGCAGTTCTTC
abundance: -; d_gene: TRBD1; j_gene: TRBJ1-1; v_gene: TRBV29-1; CDR3aa: CSAVGAGGPEAFF; CDR3nt: TGCAGCGCTGTGGGGGCAGGGGGTCCTGAAGCTTTCTTT
abundance: -; d_gene: -; j_gene: TRBJ1-2; v_gene: TRBV11-1; CDR3aa: CASSCQAGKTYGYTF; CDR3nt: TGTGCCAGCAGCTGCCAGGCTGGAAAGACCTATGGCTACACCTTC
abundance: once; d_gene: -; j_gene: TRBJ1-3; v_gene: TRBV15; CDR3aa: CATSRDRGAGPGNTIYF; CDR3nt: TGTGCCACCAGCAGAGATCGGGGAGCAGGGCCCGGAAACACCATATATTTT
abundance: -; d_gene: -; j_gene: TRBJ2-3; v_gene: TRBV7-6; CDR3aa: CASRPEALDTDTQYF; CDR3nt: TGTGCCAGCCGCCCCGAGGCTCTCGACACAGATACGCAGTATTTT
abundance: -; d_gene: TRBD1; j_gene: TRBJ2-7; v_gene: TRBV19; CDR3aa: CASSTGQGYEQYF; CDR3nt: TGTGCCAGTAGTACGGGACAGGGCTACGAGCAGTACTTC
abundance: -; d_gene: TRBD2; j_gene: TRBJ2-1; v_gene: TRBV9; CDR3aa: CASSPLAGGYNEQFF; CDR3nt: TGTGCCAGCAGCCCTTTAGCGGGGGGTTACAATGAGCAGTTCTTC
abundance: -; d_gene: -; j_gene: TRBJ1-2; v_gene: TRBV19; CDR3aa: CASSWGTTYGYTF; CDR3nt: TGTGCCAGTAGTTGGGGGACAACGTATGGCTACACCTTC
abundance: -; d_gene: -; j_gene: TRBJ2-2; v_gene: TRBV7-9; CDR3aa: CASWPIRGGNTGELFF; CDR3nt: TGTGCCAGCTGGCCAATTAGGGGAGGGAACACCGGGGAGCTGTTTTTT
abundance: -; d_gene: -; j_gene: TRBJ2-5; v_gene: TRBV19; CDR3aa: CASSPTVQETQYF; CDR3nt: TGTGCCAGTTCCCCGACAGTACAAGAGACCCAGTACTTC
abundance: -; d_gene: -; j_gene: TRBJ1-1; v_gene: TRBV29-1; CDR3aa: CSVEGPRGGNTEAFF; CDR3nt: TGCAGCGTTGAAGGCCCGCGCGGGGGTAACACTGAAGCTTTCTTT
abundance: -; d_gene: -; j_gene: TRBJ1-2; v_gene: TRBV5-6; CDR3aa: CASSLDFQDGYTF; CDR3nt: TGTGCCAGCAGCTTGGACTTCCAGGACGGCTACACCTTC
abundance: few; d_gene: -; j_gene: TRBJ2-7; v_gene: TRBV11-3; CDR3aa: CASSPRTLGPSYEQYF; CDR3nt: TGTGCCAGCAGCCCCCGGACTCTAGGCCCCTCCTACGAGCAGTACTTC
abundance: -; d_gene: TRBD1; j_gene: TRBJ1-6; v_gene: TRBV2; CDR3aa: CASSGTGENSPLHF; CDR3nt: TGTGCCAGCAGTGGGACAGGGGAAAATTCACCCCTCCACTTT
abundance: -; d_gene: -; j_gene: TRBJ1-1; v_gene: TRBV9; CDR3aa: CASSVEGSNTEAFF; CDR3nt: TGTGCCAGCAGCGTTGAGGGGTCCAACACTGAAGCTTTCTTT
abundance: -; d_gene: -; j_gene: TRBJ2-7; v_gene: TRBV6-6; CDR3aa: CASRVGVGISYEQYF; CDR3nt: TGTGCCAGCAGAGTTGGGGTGGGGATCTCCTACGAGCAGTACTTC
abundance: once; d_gene: -; j_gene: TRBJ1-1; v_gene: TRBV4-1; CDR3aa: CASSQDPMGITEALF; CDR3nt: TGCGCCAGCAGCCAAGATCCGATGGGTATCACTGAAGCTCTCTTT
abundance: -; d_gene: TRBD1; j_gene: TRBJ1-2; v_gene: TRBV7-9; CDR3aa: CASSVPGGAAGYTF; CDR3nt: TGTGCCAGCAGCGTCCCAGGGGGCGCCGCTGGCTACACCTTC
abundance: -; d_gene: -; j_gene: TRBJ2-1; v_gene: TRBV2; CDR3aa: CASSERAGFYNEQFF; CDR3nt: TGTGCCAGCAGTGAACGGGCAGGGTTTTACAATGAGCAGTTCTTC
abundance: -; d_gene: -; j_gene: TRBJ2-1; v_gene: TRBV7-2; CDR3aa: CASSLVGLSENEQFF; CDR3nt: TGTGCCAGCAGCTTAGTAGGCCTCTCGGAGAATGAGCAGTTCTTC
abundance: -; d_gene: -; j_gene: TRBJ2-7; v_gene: TRBV7-6; CDR3aa: CASSPDRSSYEQYF; CDR3nt: TGTGCCAGCAGCCCAGACAGGAGCTCCTACGAGCAGTACTTC
abundance: -; d_gene: -; j_gene: TRBJ1-5; v_gene: TRBV5-1; CDR3aa: CASSLGRKPQHF; CDR3nt: TGCGCCAGCAGCTTGGGGCGTAAGCCCCAGCATTTT
abundance: -; d_gene: -; j_gene: TRBJ2-7; v_gene: TRBV7-9; CDR3aa: CASSIGGDEQYF; CDR3nt: TGTGCCAGCAGCATCGGTGGGGACGAGCAGTACTTC
abundance: -; d_gene: TRBD1; j_gene: TRBJ2-5; v_gene: TRBV11-2; CDR3aa: CASSLGTGGETQYF; CDR3nt: TGTGCCAGCAGCTTAGGGACAGGGGGGGAGACCCAGTACTTC
abundance: -; d_gene: TRBD2; j_gene: TRBJ2-5; v_gene: TRBV29-1; CDR3aa: CSVVHPGSGGPETQYF; CDR3nt: TGCAGCGTTGTCCATCCAGGTAGCGGGGGGCCGGAGACCCAGTACTTC
abundance: -; d_gene: TRBD2; j_gene: TRBJ2-1; v_gene: TRBV9; CDR3aa: CASSVERGIDEQFF; CDR3nt: TGTGCCAGCAGCGTAGAGCGGGGAATCGATGAGCAGTTCTTC
abundance: -; d_gene: -; j_gene: TRBJ2-7; v_gene: TRBV7-4; CDR3aa: CASSLQGNEQYF; CDR3nt: TGTGCCAGCAGCTTACAGGGGAACGAGCAGTACTTC
abundance: -; d_gene: -; j_gene: TRBJ2-7; v_gene: TRBV6-1; CDR3aa: CASSETGVYEQYF; CDR3nt: TGTGCCAGCAGCGAGACAGGAGTCTACGAGCAGTACTTC
abundance: -; d_gene: -; j_gene: TRBJ2-2; v_gene: TRBV19; CDR3aa: CASTGWSGAGELFF; CDR3nt: TGTGCCAGTACCGGGTGGTCGGGGGCCGGGGAGCTGTTTTTT
abundance: -; d_gene: -; j_gene: TRBJ2-7; v_gene: TRBV4-1; CDR3aa: CASSHRGGYEQYF; CDR3nt: TGCGCCAGCAGCCATAGAGGGGGCTACGAGCAGTACTTC
abundance: -; d_gene: -; j_gene: TRBJ2-3; v_gene: TRBV4-1; CDR3aa: CASSPKLAPGQHHDTQYF; CDR3nt: TGCGCCAGCAGCCCAAAACTAGCGCCGGGACAGCATCACGATACGCAGTATTTT
abundance: -; d_gene: TRBD2; j_gene: TRBJ2-1; v_gene: TRBV5-4; CDR3aa: CASSPYTSGGYNEQFF; CDR3nt: TGTGCCAGCAGCCCCTATACTAGCGGGGGTTACAATGAGCAGTTCTTC
abundance: large; d_gene: -; j_gene: TRBJ2-1; v_gene: TRBV5-6; CDR3aa: CASRLAQGREFF; CDR3nt: TGTGCCAGCAGGCTGGCCCAGGGGAGGGAGTTCTTC
abundance: -; d_gene: TRBD1; j_gene: TRBJ1-1; v_gene: TRBV10-2; CDR3aa: CASMGQSNTEAFF; CDR3nt: TGCGCCAGCATGGGACAGTCGAACACTGAAGCTTTCTTT
abundance: -; d_gene: -; j_gene: TRBJ2-5; v_gene: TRBV7-3; CDR3aa: CASSLPNQETQYF; CDR3nt: TGTGCCAGCAGCTTACCAAACCAAGAGACCCAGTACTTC
abundance: -; d_gene: -; j_gene: TRBJ2-7; v_gene: TRBV19; CDR3aa: CASNPQGSLGEQYF; CDR3nt: TGTGCCAGTAATCCTCAGGGGTCCCTCGGGGAGCAGTACTTC
abundance: -; d_gene: TRBD1; j_gene: TRBJ1-2; v_gene: TRBV4-1; CDR3aa: CASSQEDRSDYGYTF; CDR3nt: TGCGCCAGCAGCCAAGAGGACAGGAGTGACTATGGCTACACCTTC
abundance: once; d_gene: -; j_gene: TRBJ1-4; v_gene: TRBV27; CDR3aa: CASSFLRGQNEKLFF; CDR3nt: TGTGCCAGCAGTTTCCTCCGGGGACAAAATGAAAAACTGTTTTTT
abundance: -; d_gene: -; j_gene: TRBJ1-1; v_gene: TRBV19; CDR3aa: CASSAPTLNTEAFF; CDR3nt: TGTGCCAGTAGTGCCCCCACGCTGAACACTGAAGCTTTCTTT
abundance: -; d_gene: -; j_gene: TRBJ2-1; v_gene: TRBV20-1; CDR3aa: CSARGGYEQFF; CDR3nt: TGCAGTGCCCGGGGCGGCTATGAGCAGTTCTTC